This T cell receptor beta chain was profiled in a study of T-cell reconstitution after alpha-beta-depleted transplantation in children. Trimming removed 4 bases at V and 7 bases at J, with 17 bases between. There are 15 residues in the CDR3. Per germline, CDR1 KGHSH and CDR2 LQKENI. TCRbeta library preparation incorporated unique molecular identifiers. TCRdb redid the calling of the PCR reads with MiXCR, one entry per CDR3 protein. The sample contains more than 200,000 distinct CDR3 sequences, more than 7.5% of which appear only once. This clonotype was observed many times. The chain uses TRBV18 and TRBJ2-1; unclear D gene. Sequences were derived from PBMCs from the stem cell graft donor, sampled from the stem cell graft. The receptor's source is a human donor who donated a stem cell graft to a child with SCID. DNA of the CDR3: TGTGCCAGCTCACGGAGTGAAGTCCCCAATAATGAGCAGTTCTTC. Its protein is CASSRSEVPNNEQFF.